These 13 T cell receptor beta chains came from one sample sequenced in a study of regulatory T cells in long-lasting Graves disease. Construction of TCR beta libraries relied on iRepertoire HTBI primers and on Arm-PCR targeting CDR3 regions. TCRdb re-derived calls from the multiplex PCR reads in MiXCR, one entry per CDR3 protein. This table holds around 500,000 distinct CDR3 sequences, approximately 16% found once. Regarding time point: newly diagnosed GD, antithyroid drugs for less than 3 months. From RNA extracted from PBMCs, the TCR library was made. This sample also appeared in a second study, on T cells in Graves' hyperthyroidism and ophthalmopathy.

The starting material was peripheral blood mononuclear cells (PBMCs), obtained at new diagnosis, from a patient treated with antithyroid drugs. These receptors all come from a woman aged 40-65 years with Graves disease.

This clonotype came up many times. The rearrangement uses TRBV6-1 and TRBJ2-7; D remains ambiguous. The V gene's germline CDR1 is MNHNS and CDR2 SASEGT. The CDR3 contains 12 residues. The V end lost 1 base, the J end lost 3 bases, and 4 bases lay between the germline ends. CDR3 DNA sequence: TGTGCCAGCAGTGAAGGGAACTACGAGCAGTACTTC. Its translation: CASSEGNYEQYF.

CDR3 sequence (DNA): TGTGCCAGCAGCTTAACGGCGAATTACGCGAACACCGGGGAGCTGTTTTTT. It yields the protein CASSLTANYANTGELFF. The J gene is TRBJ2-2, the V gene TRBV7-9; D is uncertain. V shed 2 bases and J shed 0 bases, with 13 bases lying between them. Germline CDR1 reads SEHNR; CDR2 reads FQNEAQ (reference sequence). This CDR3 has 17 amino acids. Variable domain in full (rest from reference TRBV7-9 and TRBJ2-2): DTGVSQNPRHKITKRGQNVTFRCDPISEHNRLYWYRQTLGQGPEFLTYFQNEAQLEKSRLLSDRFSAERPKGSFSTLEIQRTEQGDSAMYLCASSLTANYANTGELFFGEGSRLTVL.

There are many counts of this clonotype. This chain joins TRBV9 and TRBJ1-1, with 7 positions matching TRBD1. The V gene end was trimmed by 3 bases and the J gene end by 5 bases; junction bases not matched to a gene: 10. CDR1 and CDR2 from the germline V gene are SGDLS and YYNGEE. CDR3 size: 15 residues. This CDR3 is CASSAQGDRPTEAFF. CDR3 nucleotide sequence: TGTGCCAGCAGCGCGCAAGGGGACAGACCAACTGAAGCTTTCTTT.

There are many counts of this clonotype. The rearrangement joins TRBV2 to TRBJ2-7; D unclear. Trimming took off 8 bases at V and 5 bases at J, with 19 bases between the two ends. Germline lookup yields CDR1 SNHLY and CDR2 FYNNEI. The CDR3 runs 14 residues. The DNA of the CDR3 is TGTGCCAGCCGCCGATCGACGACAAAAGACGAGCAGTACTTC. It specifies CASRRSTTKDEQYF. Based on the CDR3 plus reference TRBV2 and TRBJ2-7, the full variable domain is EPEVTQTPSHQVTQMGQEVILRCVPISNHLYFYWYRQILGQKVEFLVSFYNNEISEKSEIFDDQFSVERPDGSNFTLKIRSTKLEDSAMYFCASRRSTTKDEQYFGPGTRLTVT.

The sample holds many counts of this clonotype. This chain links TRBV18 with TRBJ1-2; D call uncertain. The CDR3 has 15 residues. Looked up from germline, CDR1 is KGHSH and CDR2 is LQKENI. Trimming left V 5 bases short and J 5 bases short, with 18 bases between. The CDR3 sequence is CASSSGRVDGYGYTF. DNA of the CDR3: TGTGCCAGCTCAAGCGGCCGAGTCGATGGATATGGCTACACCTTC.

The chain couples TRBV19 to TRBJ1-2; D gene uncertain. Germline CDR1 and CDR2: LNHDA and SQIVND (reference sequence). This CDR3 region has 12 residues. V was shortened by 3 bases and J by 6 bases, with 8 bases between the two germline ends. The DNA of the CDR3 is TGTGCCAGTAGTATCTTCGGAGATGGCTACACCTTC. It encodes CASSIFGDGYTF. The full variable domain, rest sourced from reference TRBV19 and TRBJ1-2, is DGGITQSPKYLFRKEGQNVTLSCEQNLNHDAMYWYRQDPGQGLRLIYYSQIVNDFQKGDIAEGYSVSREKKESFPLTVTSAQKNPTAFYLCASSIFGDGYTFGSGTRLTVV.

This chain links TRBV5-5 with TRBJ2-1; the match to TRBD2 covers 11 bases. This CDR3 has 17 amino acids. The germline gives CDR1 SGHKS, CDR2 YYEKEE (reference sequence). J gave up 8 bases and V 4 bases, and 14 bases lay outside the gene matches. This CDR3 is CASSRGVGTSGWYEQFF. The CDR3 DNA is TGTGCCAGCAGCCGGGGGGTTGGGACTAGCGGTTGGTATGAGCAGTTCTTC.

The table lists this clonotype with many counts. The rearrangement joins TRBV30 to TRBJ1-1, with a possible D match to TRBD1 (6 bases). Trimming took 3 bases from V and 0 from J, leaving 14 bases between them. The CDR3 is 15 amino acids. The germline CDR1 and CDR2 sequences are GTSNPN and SVGIG (reference sequence). The CDR3 spells CAWRPRDNLNTEAFF. The CDR3 nucleotides are TGTGCCTGGAGACCCCGGGACAACTTGAACACTGAAGCTTTCTTT.

At least ten counts were recorded for this clonotype. CDR3 in amino acids: CASSLVAGGTGELFF. CDR3 bases: TGTGCCAGCAGTTTAGTAGCGGGGGGAACCGGGGAGCTGTTTTTT. The rearrangement joins TRBV12-3 or TRBV12-4 to TRBJ2-2, with 10 bases aligning to TRBD2. The CDR3 is 15 amino acids. J gave up 5 bases and V 1 base, and 1 base lay outside the gene matches.

At least ten counts were recorded for this clonotype. CDR3 amino acids: CAALPGGLVSEAFF. CDR3 coding DNA: TGTGCCGCCCTCCCTGGGGGGCTGGTGTCTGAAGCTTTCTTT. The chain carries TRBV28 and TRBJ1-1; the D gene is possibly TRBD1 (6 bases). V was clipped by 11 bases and J by 6 bases, with 22 bases between them. CDR3 length: 14 residues. CDR1 is MDHEN, CDR2 SYDVKM, per germline. Full variable domain (outside the CDR3, taken from reference TRBV28 and TRBJ1-1): DVKVTQSSRYLVKRTGEKVFLECVQDMDHENMFWYRQDPGLGLRLIYFSYDVKMKEKGDIPEGYSVSREKKERFSLILESASTNQTSMYLCAALPGGLVSEAFFGQGTRLTVV.

Many counts were recorded for this clonotype. As DNA, the CDR3 is TGCAGTGCGGGGTTCCGGGGGGGCGGGGCCAATGAGCAGTTCTTC. This encodes CSAGFRGGGANEQFF. The genes are TRBV20-1 and TRBJ2-1; 8 bases fit TRBD2. The CDR3 is 15 amino acids. Germline V gives CDR1 DFQATT, CDR2 SNEGSKA (reference sequence). V shed 6 bases, J shed 6 bases, and the junction held 13 bases outside the gene matches.

The chain uses TRBV7-2 and TRBJ2-5, with D perhaps matching TRBD1 or TRBD2 (5 bases each). The germline CDR1 and CDR2 sequences are SGHTA and FQGNSA. Trimming cost V 2 bases and J 4 bases, with 20 bases left between them. The CDR3 consists of 17 residues. Here the CDR3 DNA reads TGTGCCAGCAGCTTAAGGGGAGTGACTCTCCATCGAGAGACCCAGTACTTC. It is translated as CASSLRGVTLHRETQYF.

This clonotype was seen only a few times. The V call is TRBV10-2, the J call TRBJ1-5; no clear D. The CDR3 sequence is 13 residues long. Trimming removed 2 bases from V and 6 bases from J, with 8 bases in between. Germline V gives CDR1 WSHSY, CDR2 SAAADI. The CDR3 is CASSEHIVQPQHF. DNA for the CDR3: TGCGCCAGCAGTGAGCACATTGTTCAGCCCCAGCATTTT.